These T cell receptor beta chains were read from a single sample in a study of memory CD8 T cells in hepatitis C reinfection. TCRdb's table, derived via immunoSEQ multiplex PCR, lists solely in-frame clones and lacks some. The top ten clones hold around a fifth of a sample with a few thousand clones, 85% to 90% of them seen once. The sample comprised naive CD8+ T cells sorted from blood. All receptors come from a man between 50 and 59 years old with hepatitis C virus infection. CDR3s include the opening cysteine and the closing phenylalanine or tryptophan. The D gene is left open where the match is weak. For some rows the clone size is stated as once, few or many, or as a class when expanded; others skip it.

d_call	v_call	clone_size	j_call	cdr3_nt	cdr3_aa
TRBD1	TRBV11-2	NA	TRBJ1-6	TGTGCCAGCAGCTTAAGACCGGGACAGGGGAGGTTATCACCCCTCCACTTT	CASSLRPGQGRLSPLHF
TRBD1	TRBV28	once	TRBJ2-3	TGTGCCAGCAGTTTCGGGTTTGGACAGGGAGGAGATACGCAGTATTTT	CASSFGFGQGGDTQYF
TRBD1	TRBV7-6	NA	TRBJ2-7	TGTGCCAGCAGCTCCCGACAGGGGGTATTCCACGAGCAGTACTTC	CASSSRQGVFHEQYF
TRBD2	TRBV9	NA	TRBJ2-7	TGTGCCAGCAGCCCAAGCGGGGATACCTACGAGCAGTACTTC	CASSPSGDTYEQYF
TRBD2	TRBV29-1	NA	TRBJ2-5	TGCAGCGTTGAAGACGGCGGTAGCGGGAGGTTGGAGACCCAGTACTTC	CSVEDGGSGRLETQYF
NA	TRBV9	once	TRBJ1-5	TGTGCCAGCAGCCCCGGCGCAGGTAACAATCAGCCCCAGCATTTT	CASSPGAGNNQPQHF
NA	TRBV19	NA	TRBJ2-1	TGTGCCAGTACCCCAGGGCAGTACAATGAGCAGTTCTTC	CASTPGQYNEQFF
NA	TRBV12-5	NA	TRBJ2-5	TGTGCTAGTGGTTTGGGCCAGGGACAAGAGACCCAGTACTTC	CASGLGQGQETQYF
TRBD1	TRBV27	NA	TRBJ1-4	TGTGCCAGCAGTCCCGGGACAGGGAATAATGAGAAACTGTTTTTT	CASSPGTGNNEKLFF
TRBD1	TRBV7-9	NA	TRBJ2-6	TGTGCCAGCAGCTTAAATGGACAGGGGGCGGATGGGGCCAACGTCCTGACTTTC	CASSLNGQGADGANVLTF
NA	TRBV19	NA	TRBJ2-7	TGTGCCAGTAGTCCGACAGGACACTACGAGCAGTACTTC	CASSPTGHYEQYF
NA	TRBV7-9	NA	TRBJ2-1	TGTGCCAGCAGCTTAGCACTAGTGACTGAGCAGTTCTTC	CASSLALVTEQFF
NA	TRBV28	NA	TRBJ2-7	TGTGCCAGCATGGGGGGACTTAAGGACTACGAGCAGTACTTC	CASMGGLKDYEQYF
TRBD1	TRBV19	NA	TRBJ1-1	TGTGCCAGTAGTCCCGGGACAGGGTTGAACACTGAAGCTTTCTTT	CASSPGTGLNTEAFF
NA	TRBV4-1	NA	TRBJ1-1	TGCGCCAGCAGCCTACAGGGCACTGAAGCTTTCTTT	CASSLQGTEAFF
NA	TRBV2	NA	TRBJ1-4	TGTGCCAGCAGTGCGGACGGACTTAATGAAAAACTGTTTTTT	CASSADGLNEKLFF
NA	TRBV14	NA	TRBJ2-5	TGTGCCAGCAGCCGGCGGGGAGAGATCCAAGAGACCCAGTACTTC	CASSRRGEIQETQYF
TRBD2	TRBV30	NA	TRBJ2-7	TGTGCCTGGACCAGCGGGAGGGGAGCCTACGAGCAGTACTTC	CAWTSGRGAYEQYF
TRBD1	TRBV9	NA	TRBJ2-7	TGTGCCAGCAGCGTATCCGGGACAGGGGCCTCCGAGCAGTACTTC	CASSVSGTGASEQYF
TRBD2	TRBV30	once	TRBJ2-1	TGTGCCTGGAGTGTACTTGGGGCTAGCGGGGAGCAGTTCTTC	CAWSVLGASGEQFF
NA	TRBV2	NA	TRBJ2-7	TGTGCCAGCAGTGGTCTGGTGGGAGGACCCTACGAGCAGTACTTC	CASSGLVGGPYEQYF
NA	TRBV5-6	NA	TRBJ2-3	TGTGCCAGCAGCTCGGGGGAGGTGTCCGCCTTAGATACGCAGTATTTT	CASSSGEVSALDTQYF
NA	TRBV11-3	once	TRBJ1-1	TGTGCCAGCAGCTACTCGACACCCAACACTGAAGCTTTCTTT	CASSYSTPNTEAFF
NA	TRBV28	NA	TRBJ1-2	TGTGCCAGCAGTCCCAGCTATGGCTACACCTTC	CASSPSYGYTF
NA	TRBV5-5	NA	TRBJ2-1	TGTGCCAGCAGCTTGGAGTTGAGGGATTACGCTTACAATGAGCAGTTCTTC	CASSLELRDYAYNEQFF
NA	TRBV27	NA	TRBJ2-3	TGTGCCAGCAGTTTATCTGGAGGGGGCACAGATACGCAGTATTTT	CASSLSGGGTDTQYF
TRBD1	TRBV2	NA	TRBJ2-3	TGTGCCAGCAACCGACAGGGAAGCACAGATACGCAGTATTTT	CASNRQGSTDTQYF
TRBD1	TRBV13	NA	TRBJ1-2	TGTGCCAGCAGCCAAGGGACAGGGGACTATGGCTACACCTTC	CASSQGTGDYGYTF
TRBD1	TRBV13	NA	TRBJ2-7	TGTGTCAGCAGCCAATGGGACAGAAGCAACTCCTACGAGCAGTACTTC	CVSSQWDRSNSYEQYF
TRBD1	TRBV5-6	NA	TRBJ1-1	TGTGCCAGCAGCTTGGAGGACAGGGACTTTACTGAAGCTTTCTTT	CASSLEDRDFTEAFF
TRBD2	TRBV6-1	once	TRBJ2-1	TGTGCCATCCCGATGGGGGGGATACCCTACAATGAGCAGTTCTTC	CAIPMGGIPYNEQFF
TRBD2	TRBV27	NA	TRBJ2-1	TGTGCCAGCAGCCCAGGCGGGCTAGCGGCCTACAATGAGCAGTTCTTC	CASSPGGLAAYNEQFF
NA	TRBV30	NA	TRBJ2-7	TGTGCCTGGAGTATGAGAGACAGGAGCTTCTACGAGCAGTACTTC	CAWSMRDRSFYEQYF
NA	TRBV7-6	NA	TRBJ2-7	TGTGCCAGCAGCTTAGCGGGAGAGAACGGAGGTGAGCAGTACTTC	CASSLAGENGGEQYF
NA	TRBV6-5	NA	TRBJ1-4	TGTGCCAGCAGTGGCCGGGACTCTGGAAAACTGTTTTTT	CASSGRDSGKLFF
NA	TRBV4-1	NA	TRBJ1-2	TGCGCCAGCAGCCAAGATATAAGAGGGAGCCTGAGGGGCTACACCTTC	CASSQDIRGSLRGYTF
TRBD1	TRBV6-6	NA	TRBJ2-7	TGTGCCAGCACCTCAGGGACAGGGGTTGACGAGCAGTACTTC	CASTSGTGVDEQYF
TRBD2	TRBV5-6	NA	TRBJ2-5	TGTGCCAGCAGCCGTAGGACTAGCGGGAGGGCGAAGACCCAGTACTTC	CASSRRTSGRAKTQYF
TRBD1	TRBV4-1	NA	TRBJ1-1	TGCGCCAGCAGCCAAGGAGACGACAGGGTGAACACTGAAGCTTTCTTT	CASSQGDDRVNTEAFF
TRBD1	TRBV19	NA	TRBJ2-6	TGTGCCAGTAGTCCGGGACAGTTCTCTGGGGCCAACGTCCTGACTTTC	CASSPGQFSGANVLTF
NA	TRBV30	NA	TRBJ2-7	TGTGCCTGGAGTGTAGGGGCCTACGAGCAGTACTTC	CAWSVGAYEQYF
NA	TRBV11-2	NA	TRBJ2-6	TGTGCCAGCAGTCTCACAGGGATGGCCAACGTCCTGACTTTC	CASSLTGMANVLTF
TRBD1	TRBV19	NA	TRBJ2-2	TGTGCCAGTAGTATCAGCGGCCCAGGGGGCGGCACCGGGGAGCTGTTTTTT	CASSISGPGGGTGELFF
NA	TRBV6-4	once	TRBJ1-5	TGTGCCAGCAGTGGAGACAGACCCAATCAGCCCCAGCATTTT	CASSGDRPNQPQHF
TRBD2	TRBV5-4	NA	TRBJ2-7	TGTGCCAGCAGCTCCTGGACTAGCGGGAGTCCCTACGAGCAGTACTTC	CASSSWTSGSPYEQYF
NA	TRBV6-1	NA	TRBJ2-2	TGTGCCAGCAGCATGGAGGACGGCACCGGGGAGCTGTTTTTT	CASSMEDGTGELFF
NA	TRBV19	NA	TRBJ1-5	TGTGCCAGTAGTATGGTTTTCAGTAGCAATCAGCCCCAGCATTTT	CASSMVFSSNQPQHF
NA	TRBV14	NA	TRBJ2-5	TGTGCCAGCAGCCAGCTGGTCACCAGGTACCAAGAGACCCAGTACTTC	CASSQLVTRYQETQYF
NA	TRBV5-4	NA	TRBJ1-6	TGTGCCAGCAGCTTGGGCGGCCGGGACTATAATTCACCCCTCCACTTT	CASSLGGRDYNSPLHF
NA	TRBV19	NA	TRBJ2-4	TGTGCCAGTAAAAGTTCAGGGGTGGGGAACATTCAGTACTTC	CASKSSGVGNIQYF
TRBD2	TRBV28	NA	TRBJ2-2	TGTGCCAGCAGCTCCCTGGTGGGGCGGGAGAGTCCCGGGGAGCTGTTTTTT	CASSSLVGRESPGELFF
TRBD1	TRBV15	NA	TRBJ1-3	TGTGCCACCAGCAGAGTGATAGGGGGACAGACCTCTGGAAACACCATATATTTT	CATSRVIGGQTSGNTIYF
NA	TRBV6-6	NA	TRBJ2-7	TGTGCCAGCAGTCCACAGGGATACGAGCAGTACTTC	CASSPQGYEQYF